This TCR beta chain was profiled in a study of post-analysis software for immune sequencing data. This clonotype was seen more than once but under ten times. The antigen is not known. The study, taken as a whole, reports: Controls had significantly higher normalized Chao1 diversity than multiple sclerosis patients.

Unique molecular identifiers tagged the TCR beta cDNA libraries. MiXCR was run by TCRdb on the PCR reads, yielding one entry per CDR3 protein. Among hundreds of thousands of distinct CDR3 sequences listed, about 27% were seen once. This receptor was obtained from a girl aged 10-17 years with multiple sclerosis. The specimen sequenced was blood.

Here the CDR3 DNA reads TGCGCCAGCAGCTTGGACGATCAGCGAGATACGCAGTATTTT. As protein: CASSLDDQRDTQYF. The V gene is TRBV5-1, the J gene TRBJ2-3; D ambiguous. The length of the CDR3 is 14 residues. Trimming pared 0 bases from V and 5 bases from J, leaving 10 bases between. Germline V gene lookup returns CDR1 SGHRS and CDR2 YFSETQ. Full variable domain (missing parts from reference TRBV5-1 and TRBJ2-3): KAGVTQTPRYLIKTRGQQVTLSCSPISGHRSVSWYQQTPGQGLQFLFEYFSETQRNKGNFPGRFSGRQFSNSRSEMNVSTLELGDSALYLCASSLDDQRDTQYFGPGTRLTVL.